The 21 T cell receptor beta chains below were found in one sample sequenced in a study of blood T cell repertoires in COVID-19. Sequencing was performed with immunoSEQ multiplex PCR; in TCRdb, only in-frame clones are kept and a portion is missing. Among a few hundred thousand clones, 80% to 90% were seen once, and the ten largest hold approximately 15%. The sample comprised PBMCs or T cells enriched from blood (not recorded which). Every receptor here comes from a woman aged 45-65 years with acute COVID-19.

This clone was observed a single time. The CDR3 sequence is CASSVGKGIYEQYF. CDR3 coding DNA: TGTGCCAGCAGTGTAGGGAAGGGGATCTACGAGCAGTACTTC. V is TRBV14 and J is TRBJ2-7, with a possible D match to TRBD1 (5 bases). Germline CDR1 reads SGHDN; CDR2 reads FVKESK. This CDR3 has 14 residues. Trimming took 6 bases from V and 3 from J, leaving 15 bases between them.

V usage is TRBV6-2 or TRBV6-3 and J usage is TRBJ2-2, with 8 bases that match TRBD1. CDR3 length: 15 residues. V was pared by 4 bases and J by 4 bases, with 5 bases of the junction left unmatched. Per the germline V gene, CDR1 is MNHEY and CDR2 is SVGEGT. CDR3 sequence (DNA): TGTGCCAGCAGTTCGGGACAGGCGATCACCGGGGAGCTGTTTTTT. This sequence encodes CASSSGQAITGELFF.

The V gene is TRBV27, the J gene TRBJ2-6; D ambiguous. This CDR3 region has 14 residues. The germline CDR1 and CDR2 sequences are MNHEY and SMNVEV (reference sequence). Trimming stripped 6 bases from V and 0 bases from J, with 6 bases between. The CDR3, as DNA: TGTGCCAGCAGACTATACTCTGGGGCCAACGTCCTGACTTTC. This codes for CASRLYSGANVLTF.

The chain links TRBV10-3 to TRBJ1-4; 8 nucleotides match TRBD1. Trimming took 3 bases from V and 8 from J; bases not matched to a gene: 5. The germline V gene encodes CDR1 ENHRY and CDR2 SYGVKD. The CDR3 length is 14 residues. The CDR3 is CAISDQDRDEKLFF. The DNA for the CDR3 is TGTGCCATCAGTGACCAGGACAGGGACGAAAAACTGTTTTTT.

This sequence joins TRBV4-1 and TRBJ2-1; 11 bases align to TRBD2. This CDR3 region has 18 residues. Germline V CDR1 and CDR2: MGHRA, YSYEKL. J was trimmed by 0 bases and V by 0 bases; bases with no gene match: 4. The CDR3 coding sequence is TGCGCCAGCAGCCAAGAGGCTACTAGCGGGAGCTCCTACAATGAGCAGTTCTTC. This codes for CASSQEATSGSSYNEQFF.

This chain connects TRBV7-2 to TRBJ2-5; TRBD2 agrees at 8 bases. The CDR3 has 15 residues. CDR1 is SGHTA, CDR2 FQGNSA, per germline. Losses at the gene ends were 1 base for V and 5 bases for J; bases not matched to a gene: 6. The CDR3 loop is CASSLGSGSGETQYF. In DNA form, the CDR3 reads TGTGCCAGCAGCTTAGGAAGCGGGAGCGGCGAGACCCAGTACTTC.

The V call is TRBV4-2, the J call TRBJ1-1; TRBD1 aligns across 7 bases. V was clipped by 4 bases and J by 5 bases; unmatched bases: 7. This CDR3 has 14 amino acids. Germline V gene lookup returns CDR1 LGHNA and CDR2 YNFKEQ. In DNA form, the CDR3 reads TGTGCCAGCAGCCTACGGACAGGAGGAACTGAAGCTTTCTTT. It encodes CASSLRTGGTEAFF.

The rearrangement links TRBV27 to TRBJ1-5; TRBD1 might be the D (6 bases). The germline V gene encodes CDR1 MNHEY and CDR2 SMNVEV (reference sequence). The V end lost 5 bases, the J end lost 1 base, and 15 bases lay between the germline ends. The CDR3 consists of 16 residues. CDR3 in DNA: TGTGCCAGCAGTCCCTCAGCAGGGGAAAGCAATCAGCCCCAGCATTTT. It specifies CASSPSAGESNQPQHF.

V gene TRBV7-2 combines with J gene TRBJ2-1; 10 positions match TRBD2. The CDR3 loop spans 17 amino acids. Trimming took 7 bases from V and 8 from J; bases not matched to a gene: 17. Germline assignment: CDR1 SGHTA and CDR2 FQGNSA. The CDR3 loop reads CASNPRGASGSVHEQFF. In nucleotides, the CDR3 is TGTGCCAGCAACCCAAGGGGAGCTAGCGGGAGTGTCCATGAGCAGTTCTTC.

This chain links TRBV1 with TRBJ2-7; TRBD2 is the table's D call, not checked against the DNA. TRBV1 is deemed a pseudogene. The length of the CDR3 is 16 residues. The CDR3: CTSSQEAPVHGDEQYF. Here the CDR3 DNA reads TGCACCAGCAGCCAAGAAGCCCCCGTACACGGGGACGAGCAGTACTTC.

The CDR3 loop is CASSLLRTGNYGYTF. CDR3 nucleotides: TGCGCCAGCAGCCTCCTCCGGACAGGGAACTATGGCTACACCTTC. This chain uses TRBV4-1 with TRBJ1-2, with 8 bases aligning to TRBD1. CDR1 and CDR2 from the germline V gene are MGHRA and YSYEKL. The CDR3 consists of 15 residues. The V and J ends lost 4 bases and 2 bases, in that order; junction bases with no gene match: 6.

In its sample, this clone was seen a few times. The chain uses TRBV28 and TRBJ1-2; D not certain. Deletions cut 7 bases from V and 4 bases from J, with 16 bases between. This CDR3 is built from 14 residues. In germline, CDR1 is MDHEN, CDR2 SYDVKM. The CDR3 spells CASTWRSQLYGYTF. As DNA, the CDR3 is TGTGCCAGCACCTGGAGGAGTCAACTCTATGGCTACACCTTC.

This chain uses TRBV1 with TRBJ1-5; TRBD1 was called by the table and not checked on the DNA. TRBV1 is designated a pseudogene. CDR3 size: 15 residues. The CDR3 loop reads CTSSRHRVRDQPQHF. The CDR3 DNA reads as TGCACCAGCAGCCGCCACAGGGTTAGGGATCAGCCCCAGCATTTT.

The chain uses TRBV5-1 and TRBJ1-2; D remains unclear. Trimming removed 6 bases at V and 8 bases at J, with 20 bases between. The germline CDR1 and CDR2 sequences are SGHRS and YFSETQ. CDR3 length: 14 amino acids. CDR3 nucleotides: TGCGCCAGCACCCCTGAGGGCCGATTGAGCGGCTACACCTTC. Protein sequence: CASTPEGRLSGYTF.

This clone was counted between two and nine times. This rearrangement joins TRBV4-1 to TRBJ2-4; TRBD1 matches at 8 bases. The CDR3 runs 15 residues. Trimming took 4 bases from V and 6 from J; bases not matched to a gene: 8. Per germline, CDR1 MGHRA and CDR2 YSYEKL. CDR3 loop: CASSRWTGSANIQYF. The CDR3 DNA reads as TGCGCCAGCAGCCGCTGGACAGGGTCGGCAAACATTCAGTACTTC.

The chain joins TRBV3-1 (or the pseudogene TRBV3-2) to TRBJ2-2, with 10 bases matching TRBD2. This CDR3 comprises 16 residues. With V trimmed by 2 bases and J by 5 bases, 5 bases remained unmatched. Per germline, CDR1 LGHDT and CDR2 YNNKEL (reference sequence). The DNA for the CDR3 is TGTGCCAGCAGCCAAATGCTAGCGGGAGATACCGGGGAGCTGTTTTTT. Its protein product is CASSQMLAGDTGELFF.

The V and J genes are TRBV7-8 and TRBJ2-1; TRBD2 matches 7 bases. This CDR3 region has 17 residues. Germline assignment: CDR1 SGHVS and CDR2 FQNEAQ. V lost 2 bases and J lost 0; bases outside the gene matches: 7. The DNA for the CDR3 is TGTGCCAGCAGCTTAACGTTTCGCGGGAGCTCCTACAATGAGCAGTTCTTC. Translated: CASSLTFRGSSYNEQFF.

The chain employs TRBV19 and TRBJ2-4, with 8 bases identical to TRBD2. The CDR3 loop spans 14 amino acids. From germline, CDR1 is LNHDA and CDR2 SQIVND (reference sequence). Trimming took 3 bases from V and 7 from J; bases not matched to a gene: 5. The CDR3 loop is CASSMARGGNIQYF. In DNA, the CDR3 is TGTGCCAGTAGTATGGCCCGGGGGGGGAACATTCAGTACTTC.

J is TRBJ1-3 and V is TRBV30; TRBD1 aligns across 7 bases. CDR3 length: 17 residues. Germline values: CDR1 GTSNPN, CDR2 SVGIG (reference sequence). The V segment lost 0 bases and the J segment 0 bases; nucleotides outside the gene matches: 8. In DNA form, the CDR3 reads TGTGCCTGGAGTGTACCTCCCTGGGACAGCTCTGGAAACACCATATATTTT. As protein: CAWSVPPWDSSGNTIYF.

This clone was recorded only once. The gene calls are TRBV28 and TRBJ2-1; D is ambiguous. Trimming took 2 bases from V and 6 from J, leaving 14 bases between them. This CDR3 contains 15 residues. CDR1 is MDHEN, CDR2 SYDVKM, per germline. CDR3 loop: CASSLRPSPFNEQFF. CDR3 bases: TGTGCCAGCAGTTTACGCCCTAGTCCCTTCAATGAGCAGTTCTTC.

This chain links TRBV28 with TRBJ1-5; 7 bases are a match to TRBD1. The CDR3 consists of 16 residues. Germline assignment: CDR1 MDHEN and CDR2 SYDVKM. J was trimmed by 6 bases and V by 6 bases; bases with no gene match: 14. The DNA for the CDR3 is TGTGCCAGCAGACTACGCCGGGACAGCCTTTTTCAGCCCCAGCATTTT. Amino acids: CASRLRRDSLFQPQHF.